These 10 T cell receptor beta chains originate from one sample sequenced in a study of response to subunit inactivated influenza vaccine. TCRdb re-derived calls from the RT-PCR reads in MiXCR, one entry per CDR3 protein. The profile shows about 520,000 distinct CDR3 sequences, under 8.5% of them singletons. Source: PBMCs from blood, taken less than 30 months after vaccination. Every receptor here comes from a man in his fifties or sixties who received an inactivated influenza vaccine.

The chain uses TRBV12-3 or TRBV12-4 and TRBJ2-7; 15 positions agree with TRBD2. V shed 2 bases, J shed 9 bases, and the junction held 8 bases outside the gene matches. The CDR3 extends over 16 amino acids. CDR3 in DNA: TGTGCCAGCAGTTTATCCTGGACTAGCGGGGGGGCCGTGCAGTACTTC. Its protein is CASSLSWTSGGAVQYF.

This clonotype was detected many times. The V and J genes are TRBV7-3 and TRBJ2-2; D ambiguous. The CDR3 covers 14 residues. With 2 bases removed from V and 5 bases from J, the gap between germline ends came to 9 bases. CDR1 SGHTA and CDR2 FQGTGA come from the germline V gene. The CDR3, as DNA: TGTGCCAGCAGCTTAGCGCCGTTGACCGGGGAGCTGTTTTTT. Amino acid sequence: CASSLAPLTGELFF.

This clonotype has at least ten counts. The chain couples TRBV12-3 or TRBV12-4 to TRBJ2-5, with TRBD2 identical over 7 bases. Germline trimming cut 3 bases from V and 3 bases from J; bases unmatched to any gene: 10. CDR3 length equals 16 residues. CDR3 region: CASSFGAGPMKETQYF. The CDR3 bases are TGTGCCAGCAGTTTCGGAGCGGGACCTATGAAAGAGACCCAGTACTTC.

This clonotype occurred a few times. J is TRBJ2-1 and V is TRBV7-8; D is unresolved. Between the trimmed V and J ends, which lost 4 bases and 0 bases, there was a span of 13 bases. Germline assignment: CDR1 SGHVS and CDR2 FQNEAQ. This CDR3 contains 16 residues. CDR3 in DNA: TGTGCCAGCAGCTATGGTGGGCTAGGCTCCTACAATGAGCAGTTCTTC. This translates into CASSYGGLGSYNEQFF.

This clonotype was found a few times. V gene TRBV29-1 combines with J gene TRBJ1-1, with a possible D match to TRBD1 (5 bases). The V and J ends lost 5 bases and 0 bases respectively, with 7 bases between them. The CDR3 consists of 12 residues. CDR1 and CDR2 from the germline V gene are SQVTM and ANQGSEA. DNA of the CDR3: TGCAGCGTTTACAGGCTGAACACTGAAGCTTTCTTT. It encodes CSVYRLNTEAFF.

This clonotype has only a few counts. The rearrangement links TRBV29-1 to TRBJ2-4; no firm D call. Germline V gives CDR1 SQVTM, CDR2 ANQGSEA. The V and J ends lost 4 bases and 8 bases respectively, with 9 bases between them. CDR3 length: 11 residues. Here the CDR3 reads CSVGTWDIQYF. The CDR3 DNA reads TGCAGCGTTGGTACTTGGGACATTCAGTACTTC.

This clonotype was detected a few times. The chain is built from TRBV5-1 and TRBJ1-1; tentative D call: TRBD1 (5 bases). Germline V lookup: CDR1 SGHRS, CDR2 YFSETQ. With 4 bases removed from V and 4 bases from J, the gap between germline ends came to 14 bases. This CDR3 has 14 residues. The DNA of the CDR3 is TGCGCCAGCAGCCCCCAAACAGGTACCACTGAAGCTTTCTTT. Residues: CASSPQTGTTEAFF.

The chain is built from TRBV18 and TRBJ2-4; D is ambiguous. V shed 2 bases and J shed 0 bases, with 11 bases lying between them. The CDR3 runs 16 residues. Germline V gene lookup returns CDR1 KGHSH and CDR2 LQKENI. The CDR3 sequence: CASSPGRQLAKNIQYF. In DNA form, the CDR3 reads TGTGCCAGCTCACCAGGCAGACAACTAGCCAAAAACATTCAGTACTTC. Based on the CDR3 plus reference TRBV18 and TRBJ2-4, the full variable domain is NAGVMQNPRHLVRRRGQEARLRCSPMKGHSHVYWYRQLPEEGLKFMVYLQKENIIDESGMPKERFSAEFPKEGPSILRIQQVVRGDSAAYFCASSPGRQLAKNIQYFGAGTRLSVL.

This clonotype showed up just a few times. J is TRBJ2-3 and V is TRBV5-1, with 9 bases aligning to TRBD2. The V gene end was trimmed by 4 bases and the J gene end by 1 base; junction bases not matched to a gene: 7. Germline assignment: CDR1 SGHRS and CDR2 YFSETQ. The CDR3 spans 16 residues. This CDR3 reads CASSDGTSSRTDTQYF. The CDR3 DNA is TGCGCCAGCAGCGATGGGACTAGCAGTCGCACAGATACGCAGTATTTT. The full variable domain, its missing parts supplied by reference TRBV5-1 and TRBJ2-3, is KAGVTQTPRYLIKTRGQQVTLSCSPISGHRSVSWYQQTPGQGLQFLFEYFSETQRNKGNFPGRFSGRQFSNSRSEMNVSTLELGDSALYLCASSDGTSSRTDTQYFGPGTRLTVL.

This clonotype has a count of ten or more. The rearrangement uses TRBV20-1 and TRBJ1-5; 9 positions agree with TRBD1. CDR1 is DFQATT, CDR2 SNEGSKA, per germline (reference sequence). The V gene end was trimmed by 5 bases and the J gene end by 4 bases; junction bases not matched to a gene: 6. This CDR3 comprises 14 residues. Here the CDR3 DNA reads TGCAGTGCTCCAACAGGGGGCAGGAATCAGCCCCAGCATTTT. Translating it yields CSAPTGGRNQPQHF.